The TCR beta chain under discussion was sequenced for a study of metastatic and nonmetastatic thyroid tumors. Overall study: Comparative analysis of repertoires was undertaken across blood and tumor or nodule tissue obtained from malignant and benign thyroid patients. Study-wide results and limits: Compared with benign nodules, malignant thyroid tumors were reported to have significantly higher TCR beta diversity in both blood and tumor.

This clone was counted between two and nine times. The antigen remains unidentified. Thyroid surgery took place with no prior treatment in any patient. The CDR3 runs to 13 residues. The germline V gene has CDR1 MNHNS and CDR2 SASEGT. The V end was cut by 6 bases, the J end by 1 base, with 9 bases between. Authors' analysis steps: The authors used CDR3 differences across clinicopathological groups to build a distant-metastasis classifier for papillary thyroid cancer. Using MiXCR, TCRdb reanalyzed the PCR reads. For this entry, the V and J calls and clone size follow TCRdb and not the study's own pipeline. The sample yields some 25,000 clones, around 20% seen once.

The clonotype comes from a male donor with papillary thyroid cancer or a benign thyroid nodule (not recorded which). Some clones in this sample may be carry-over from other donors' samples. Sequencing was done on a sample of blood. The V gene is TRBV6-1, the J gene TRBJ1-1; D gene uncertain. The CDR3 region is CASRVNRNTEAFF. CDR3 nucleotide sequence: TGTGCCAGCAGGGTAAACAGGAACACTGAAGCTTTCTTT.